The T cell receptor (beta chain) described here comes from a study of regulatory T cells in long-lasting Graves disease. Study-level information: Graves' patients (newly diagnosed) had been on antithyroid drugs under 3 months.

Both iRepertoire HTBI primers and Arm-PCR of CDR3 regions were used to build the TCR beta libraries. In the study's own analysis: The samples yielded about 63 TRBV and roughly 15 TRBJ segments. TCRdb ran MiXCR on the multiplex PCR reads and lists one entry per CDR3 protein. The V and J calls were not made by the authors but by TCRdb's processing. The sample contains some 490,000 distinct CDR3 sequences, 12% of which appear only once. The germline V gene encodes CDR1 SEHNR and CDR2 FQNEAQ (reference sequence). V was cut by 6 bases and J by 6 bases, with 14 bases left in between. The CDR3 totals 13 residues. The sample's time point: newly diagnosed GD, antithyroid drugs for less than 3 months. PBMC-derived RNA was used for the TCR library. Notes on the study in general: Study was limited to peripheral blood, excluding thyroid tissue.

This clonotype was detected ten times or more. Its antigen is undetermined. The same specimen was also included in a second study, on T cells in Graves' hyperthyroidism and ophthalmopathy.

The sample was peripheral blood mononuclear cells (PBMCs), taken at new diagnosis, from a patient treated with antithyroid drugs. The genes are TRBV7-9 and TRBJ1-1, with TRBD1 as a possible D gene (5 bases). This receptor was obtained from a woman aged 25-40 years with Graves disease. In DNA, the CDR3 is TGTGCCAGCAGGCCCGGGCCGGGGGCTGAAGCTTTCTTT. Translation gives CASRPGPGAEAFF.